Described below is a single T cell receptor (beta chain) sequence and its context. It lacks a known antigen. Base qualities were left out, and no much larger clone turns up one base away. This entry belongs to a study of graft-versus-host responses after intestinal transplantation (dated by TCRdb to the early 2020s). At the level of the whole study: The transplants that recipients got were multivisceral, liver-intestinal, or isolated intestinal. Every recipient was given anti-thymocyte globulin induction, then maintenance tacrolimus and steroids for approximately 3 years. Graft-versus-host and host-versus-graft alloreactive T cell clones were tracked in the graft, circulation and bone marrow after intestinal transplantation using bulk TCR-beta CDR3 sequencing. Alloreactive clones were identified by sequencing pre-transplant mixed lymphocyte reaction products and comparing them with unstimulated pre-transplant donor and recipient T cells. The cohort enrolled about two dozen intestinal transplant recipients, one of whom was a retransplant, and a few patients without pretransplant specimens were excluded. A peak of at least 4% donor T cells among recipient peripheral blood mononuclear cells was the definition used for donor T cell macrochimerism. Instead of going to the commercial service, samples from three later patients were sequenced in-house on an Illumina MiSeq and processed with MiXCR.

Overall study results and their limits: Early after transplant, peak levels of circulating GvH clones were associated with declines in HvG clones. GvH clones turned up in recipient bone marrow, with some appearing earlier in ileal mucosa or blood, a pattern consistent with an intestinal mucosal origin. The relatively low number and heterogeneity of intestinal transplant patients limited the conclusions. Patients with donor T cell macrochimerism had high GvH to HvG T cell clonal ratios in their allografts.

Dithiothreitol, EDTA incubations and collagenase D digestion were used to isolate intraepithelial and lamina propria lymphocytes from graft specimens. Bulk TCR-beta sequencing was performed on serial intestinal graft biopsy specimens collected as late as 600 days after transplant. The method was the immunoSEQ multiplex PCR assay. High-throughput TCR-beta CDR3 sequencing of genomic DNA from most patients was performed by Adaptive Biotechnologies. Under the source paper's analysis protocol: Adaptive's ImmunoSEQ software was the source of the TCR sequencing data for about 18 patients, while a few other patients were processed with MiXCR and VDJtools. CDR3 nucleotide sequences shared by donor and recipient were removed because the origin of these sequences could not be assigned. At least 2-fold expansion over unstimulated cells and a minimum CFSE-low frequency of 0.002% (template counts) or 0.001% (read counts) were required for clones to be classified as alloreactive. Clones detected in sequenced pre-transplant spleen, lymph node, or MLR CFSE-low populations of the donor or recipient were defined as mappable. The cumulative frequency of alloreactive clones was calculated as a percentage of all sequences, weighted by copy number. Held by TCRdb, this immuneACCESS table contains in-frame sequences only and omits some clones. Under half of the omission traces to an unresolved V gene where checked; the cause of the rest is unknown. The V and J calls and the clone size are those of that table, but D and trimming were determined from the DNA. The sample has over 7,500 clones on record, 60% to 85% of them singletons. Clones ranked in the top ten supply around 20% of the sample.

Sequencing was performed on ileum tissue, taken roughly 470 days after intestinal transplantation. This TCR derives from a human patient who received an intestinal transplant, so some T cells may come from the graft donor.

The DNA sequence reads TGTGCCAGTAGTATATGGGGACAGCTAGGCAATCAGCCCCAGCATTTT. It translates to CASSIWGQLGNQPQHF. The rearrangement combines TRBV19 with TRBJ1-5, with 7 middle bases fitting TRBD1. The CDR3 goes from the cysteine to the phenylalanine over 16 residues. Only the CDR3 DNA stays, 48 bases, in frame from base 1. Ends trimmed: V by 2 bases, J by 2 bases; bases unmatched to a gene: 6. CDR1 and CDR2, per the germline V gene (reference sequence), are LNHDA and SQIVND.